The T cell receptor beta chain under discussion was sequenced for a study of post-analysis software for immune sequencing data. The study's findings and limits: Strong co-clustering by F measure was evident for samples that had been prepared in the same batch. Patients showed TRBV5-6, TRBV5-1 and TRBV20-1 among a few TRBV segments more frequent than in controls.

Carried by the TCR beta cDNA libraries were unique molecular identifiers. Via MiXCR, TCRdb re-called the PCR reads, giving one row per CDR3 protein. The repertoire includes some 690,000 distinct CDR3 sequences, 25% to 30% of them detected once, and 0.56% sits in the top ten. The CDR3 length is 13 residues. Germline lookup yields CDR1 SGHTA and CDR2 FQGNSA. Between the trimmed V and J ends, which lost 10 bases and 0 bases, there was a span of 12 bases. With respect to this clonotype: Its antigen is not known.

This clonotype originated in a girl between 10 and 17 years old with multiple sclerosis. The sample consisted of blood. This chain joins TRBV7-2 and TRBJ1-1; TRBD1 is a possible D gene (6 bases). The CDR3 sequence is CANGQNMNTEAFF. Written as DNA, the CDR3 is TGTGCCAACGGACAGAACATGAACACTGAAGCTTTCTTT.